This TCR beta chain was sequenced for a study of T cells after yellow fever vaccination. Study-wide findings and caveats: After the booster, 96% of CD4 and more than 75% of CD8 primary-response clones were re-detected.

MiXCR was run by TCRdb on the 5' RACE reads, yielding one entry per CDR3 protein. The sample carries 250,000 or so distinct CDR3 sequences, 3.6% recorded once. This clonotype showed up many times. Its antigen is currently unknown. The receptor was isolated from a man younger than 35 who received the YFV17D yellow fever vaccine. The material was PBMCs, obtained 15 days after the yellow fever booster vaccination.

The CDR3 DNA is TGTGCCAGCAGCCCCTACCCTGGGATAACCCGTGGCTACACCTTC. As protein: CASSPYPGITRGYTF. The chain uses TRBV9 and TRBJ1-2; D remains ambiguous. Germline V gene lookup returns CDR1 SGDLS and CDR2 YYNGEE. V lost 4 bases to trimming and J lost 7 bases, with 20 bases between them. This CDR3 has 15 amino acids.